The entry below describes one T cell receptor beta chain. The antigen is unknown. Assay: immunoSEQ multiplex PCR; the TCRdb copy retains only in-frame clones and omits some. The repertoire holds about 150,000 clones, with more than 80% as singletons. The sample originates from a study of cytomegalovirus exposure and HLA in healthy donors. Overall study results and limits: Rarity marked most TCR sequences, yet some public TCRs occurred in many donors. According to a later analysis, TCR clusters from the first cohort tended to co-occur in the approximately 130 validation repertoires.

This CDR3 is 15 amino acids long. J gave up 5 bases and V 2 bases, and 4 bases lay outside the gene matches. The germline V gene has CDR1 KGHSH and CDR2 LQKENI. The TCR comes from a woman between 25 and 40 years old in good health and CMV-seropositive. Specimen: PBMCs. The V gene is TRBV18, the J gene TRBJ1-4; the match to TRBD1 covers 8 bases. The CDR3 DNA reads as TGTGCCAGCTCACCAGCTGGGACAGGAAATGAAAAACTGTTTTTT. This codes for CASSPAGTGNEKLFF.